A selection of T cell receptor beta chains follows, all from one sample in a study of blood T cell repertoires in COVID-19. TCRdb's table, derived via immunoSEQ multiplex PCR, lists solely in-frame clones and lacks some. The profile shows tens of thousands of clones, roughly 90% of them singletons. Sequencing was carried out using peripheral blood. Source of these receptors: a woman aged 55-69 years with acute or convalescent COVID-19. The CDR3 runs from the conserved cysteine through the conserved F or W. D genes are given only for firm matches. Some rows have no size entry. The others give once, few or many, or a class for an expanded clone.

CASSLGQGVNEKLFF TGTGCCAGCAGCTTGGGGCAGGGGGTTAATGAAAAACTGTTTTTT TRBD1 NA TRBJ1-4 TRBV5-6
CASSFDRGRDQPQHF TGTGCCAGCAGTTTTGACAGGGGAAGGGATCAGCCCCAGCATTTT TRBD1 once TRBJ1-5 TRBV28
CASSFSGQGLGQPQHF TGTGCCAGCAGCTTCTCCGGGCAGGGCCTGGGGCAGCCCCAGCATTTT NA NA TRBJ1-5 TRBV7-2
CASSSWTAGSNEQFF TGTGCCAGCAGTTCTTGGACAGCCGGCTCCAATGAGCAGTTCTTC NA NA TRBJ2-1 TRBV28
CASSSGTSASDTQYF TGTGCCAGCAGCTCCGGGACTAGCGCCTCAGATACGCAGTATTTT TRBD2 NA TRBJ2-3 TRBV7-7
CASSPGQGRDQPQHF TGTGCCAGCAGTCCCGGACAGGGGCGGGATCAGCCCCAGCATTTT TRBD1 NA TRBJ1-5 TRBV7-9
CASSYSRQGALHRATEAFF TGTGCCAGCAGTTACTCGAGACAGGGGGCTCTCCATCGAGCCACTGAAGCTTTCTTT TRBD1 NA TRBJ1-1 TRBV6-2/TRBV6-3
CASSPDTEAFF TGTGCCAGCAGTCCCGACACTGAAGCTTTCTTT NA NA TRBJ1-1 TRBV6-2/TRBV6-3
CASSLGLQGFNSPLHF TGCGCCAGCAGTCTCGGTTTACAGGGTTTTAATTCACCCCTCCACTTT NA NA TRBJ1-6 TRBV23-1
CASSLSRTVNTEAFF TGTGCCAGCAGCCTAAGCAGGACAGTCAACACTGAAGCTTTCTTT NA few TRBJ1-1 TRBV14
CASSWTDTEAFF TGTGCCAGCAGCTGGACAGACACTGAAGCTTTCTTT NA NA TRBJ1-1 TRBV6-5
CASYTGTAAGANVLTF TGTGCCAGCTATACCGGGACAGCAGCTGGGGCCAACGTCCTGACTTTC TRBD1 NA TRBJ2-6 TRBV28
CASRSHPGQGRASYGYTF TGTGCCAGCAGGAGCCATCCGGGACAGGGCCGGGCATCCTATGGCTACACCTTC TRBD1 NA TRBJ1-2 TRBV2
CSAVQGNIQYF TGCAGTGCGGTACAGGGAAACATTCAGTACTTC NA NA TRBJ2-4 TRBV20-1
CASRGQGGEQFF TGTGCCAGCAGGGGACAGGGAGGCGAGCAGTTCTTC TRBD1 NA TRBJ2-1 TRBV5-4
CASSLEAYNEQFF TGTGCCAGCAGTTTAGAAGCTTACAATGAGCAGTTCTTC NA NA TRBJ2-1 TRBV27
CASSRTRAEKLFF TGTGCCAGCAGTCGAACCAGGGCTGAAAAACTGTTTTTT NA NA TRBJ1-4 TRBV6-5
CASSAGTGQETQYF TGTGCCAGCAGCGCAGGGACTGGGCAAGAGACCCAGTACTTC NA NA TRBJ2-5 TRBV7-3
CSVYPKAGMNTEAFF TGCAGCGTCTACCCGAAGGCAGGGATGAACACTGAAGCTTTCTTT NA NA TRBJ1-1 TRBV29-1
CASSPEAGRADTQYF TGTGCCAGCTCACCGGAGGCAGGGAGGGCAGATACGCAGTATTTT TRBD2 once TRBJ2-3 TRBV18
CAIGRSGDRNSPLHF TGTGCCATCGGGCGGTCAGGGGATCGGAATTCACCCCTCCACTTT NA NA TRBJ1-6 TRBV10-3
CASSGMGKLFF TGTGCCAGCTCGGGGATGGGAAAACTGTTTTTT NA NA TRBJ1-4 TRBV12-3/TRBV12-4
CASSFEQGRGTDTQYF TGCGCCAGCAGCTTCGAACAGGGGAGAGGCACAGATACGCAGTATTTT TRBD1 NA TRBJ2-3 TRBV5-1
CASSPGSTSGETQYF TGTGCCAGCTCACCGGGTTCGACTAGCGGGGAGACCCAGTACTTC TRBD2 few TRBJ2-5 TRBV18
CASSPRGGRQETQYF TGCGCCAGCAGCCCCCGCGGGGGCCGTCAAGAGACCCAGTACTTC NA NA TRBJ2-5 TRBV5-1
CASSVGGQGLATGELFF TGTGCCAGCAGCGTAGGTGGACAGGGTTTGGCCACCGGGGAGCTGTTTTTT TRBD1 NA TRBJ2-2 TRBV9
CASSTPGQGANIQYF TGTGCCAGTAGTACCCCGGGACAGGGGGCAAACATTCAGTACTTC TRBD1 NA TRBJ2-4 TRBV19
CASSLGGASYNEQFF TGTGCCAGCAGCTTGGGGGGAGCCTCCTACAATGAGCAGTTCTTC NA NA TRBJ2-1 TRBV7-2
CASSLAQAIGNTIYF TGCGCCAGCAGCTTGGCCCAGGCCATCGGAAACACCATATATTTT NA NA TRBJ1-3 TRBV5-1
CASSYLLGLAANF TGTGCCAGCAGTTATCTCCTCGGACTAGCGGCGAACTTC TRBD2 NA TRBJ2-5 TRBV6-2/TRBV6-3
CASSRTGLDEKLFF TGTGCCAGTAGCCGGACAGGGTTGGATGAAAAACTGTTTTTT TRBD1 NA TRBJ1-4 TRBV19
CASSPGLQETQYF TGTGCCAGCAGTCCGGGATTACAAGAGACCCAGTACTTC NA NA TRBJ2-5 TRBV11-3
CASSSRANRGQGYSPLHF TGTGCCAGCAGCTCCCGGGCTAACAGGGGTCAGGGATATTCACCCCTCCACTTT TRBD1 NA TRBJ1-6 TRBV6-2/TRBV6-3
CASSQALGGNYGYTF TGTGCCAGCAGCCAAGCTCTCGGGGGGAACTATGGCTACACCTTC NA NA TRBJ1-2 TRBV3-1/TRBV3-2
CASSPSSGPGNTIYF TGTGCCAGCTCCCCTAGCAGCGGTCCTGGAAACACCATATATTTT NA NA TRBJ1-3 TRBV18
CASRLQGGNYGYTF TGTGCCAGCAGGCTTCAGGGGGGTAACTATGGCTACACCTTC TRBD1 NA TRBJ1-2 TRBV6-5
CASSLTQAKNTIYF TGTGCCAGCAGCTTGACACAGGCGAAAAACACCATATATTTT NA NA TRBJ1-3 TRBV13
CASSPGYGYTF TGTGCCAGCAGCCCAGGATATGGCTACACCTTC NA NA TRBJ1-2 TRBV5-8
CASSYGQGEAFF TGTGCCAGCAGTTACGGACAGGGTGAAGCTTTCTTT TRBD1 NA TRBJ1-1 TRBV6-6
CAWSVREDTEAFF TGTGCCTGGAGTGTACGGGAGGACACTGAAGCTTTCTTT NA NA TRBJ1-1 TRBV30
CASSPTRTGYTGELFF TGTGCCAGCTCCCCGACCAGGACAGGGTACACCGGGGAGCTGTTTTTT TRBD1 NA TRBJ2-2 TRBV18
CASSPGVGTDTQYF TGTGCCAGCAGCCCCGGGGTAGGCACAGATACGCAGTATTTT NA NA TRBJ2-3 TRBV6-5
CASSQDLNRAFSAAFF TGCGCCAGCAGCCAAGATTTGAACAGGGCCTTCTCCGCAGCTTTCTTT NA NA TRBJ1-1 TRBV4-1
CAWSPYRGSLHGYTF TGTGCCTGGAGTCCTTACAGGGGATCCCTTCATGGCTACACCTTC TRBD1 NA TRBJ1-2 TRBV30
CASSLDPQGRAKNIQYF TGCGCCAGCAGCTTGGATCCACAGGGGAGAGCCAAAAACATTCAGTACTTC TRBD1 NA TRBJ2-4 TRBV5-1
CASRASGGTDTQYF TGTGCCAGCAGGGCTAGCGGGGGCACAGATACGCAGTATTTT TRBD2 NA TRBJ2-3 TRBV2
CASSFYSSYNEQFF TGCGCCAGCAGCTTCTATAGCTCCTACAATGAGCAGTTCTTC NA NA TRBJ2-1 TRBV5-1
CASSQALAGASEQFF TGCGCCAGCAGCCAAGCACTAGCGGGAGCGAGTGAGCAGTTCTTC TRBD2 few TRBJ2-1 TRBV4-3
CASSFKTGTGNTIYF TGCGCCAGCAGCTTTAAAACGGGAACTGGAAACACCATATATTTT NA NA TRBJ1-3 TRBV5-1
CASRDSTGDGYTF TGTGCCAGCAGAGACTCGACAGGGGATGGCTACACCTTC TRBD1 NA TRBJ1-2 TRBV27
CASSPPPRYNEQFF TGTGCCAGCAGTCCACCCCCCAGATACAATGAGCAGTTCTTC NA NA TRBJ2-1 TRBV6-6
CASGTVMDQPQHF TGTGCCAGCGGGACAGTCATGGATCAGCCCCAGCATTTT TRBD1 NA TRBJ1-5 TRBV28
CASSLVGDTETQYF TGTGCCAGCAGCTTGGTGGGAGATACAGAGACCCAGTACTTC NA NA TRBJ2-5 TRBV5-6
CASSDSPGGSPLHF TGTGCCAGCAGTGACTCTCCAGGGGGTTCACCCCTCCACTTT TRBD1 NA TRBJ1-6 TRBV6-4
CASSEGGPDSGNTIYF TGTGCCAGCAGTGAAGGGGGCCCAGACTCTGGAAACACCATATATTTT NA NA TRBJ1-3 TRBV6-1